This passage covers 15 T cell receptor beta chains from one sample sequenced in a study of T cell changes during pregnancy in multiple sclerosis. Data came from immunoSEQ multiplex PCR; TCRdb stores just in-frame clones and leaves some out. Of about 36,000 clones in the sample, about nine tenths were seen once. This specimen consisted of CD4+ T cells from peripheral blood mononuclear cells, obtained in the second trimester of pregnancy. These TCRs come from a female donor in good health, enrolled as a control in a pregnancy study.

The chain combines TRBV5-6 with TRBJ1-1; 11 nucleotides line up with TRBD1. Unmatched junction bases numbered 5, after V lost 4 bases and J lost 0 bases. Germline CDR1 reads SGHDT; CDR2 reads YYEEEE. The CDR3 loop spans 16 amino acids. This CDR3 reads CASSAGQGALNTEAFF. In DNA, the CDR3 is TGTGCCAGCAGCGCCGGACAGGGGGCTTTGAACACTGAAGCTTTCTTT.

The chain has TRBV7-2 and TRBJ2-3, with TRBD2 matching over 12 bases. The CDR3 contains 16 residues. Germline V gives CDR1 SGHTA, CDR2 FQGNSA. With 4 bases clipped from V and 6 bases from J, the junction kept 8 bases outside the gene matches. The CDR3, as DNA: TGTGCCAGCAGCTCCCACCCCCTAGCGGGGGGGGATACGCAGTATTTT. Translation gives CASSSHPLAGGDTQYF.

The rearrangement uses TRBV2 and TRBJ2-2, with D possibly being TRBD2 (5 bases). V lost 7 bases and J lost 4, with 13 bases in between. CDR3 length equals 14 residues. The germline gives CDR1 SNHLY, CDR2 FYNNEI. CDR3 region: CASKEDWVTGELFF. In DNA, the CDR3 is TGTGCCAGCAAGGAGGATTGGGTCACCGGGGAGCTGTTTTTT.

This chain links TRBV19 with TRBJ2-2, with 9 positions matching TRBD1. From germline, CDR1 is LNHDA and CDR2 SQIVND (reference sequence). With V trimmed by 11 bases and J by 3 bases, 7 bases remained unmatched. This CDR3 is 14 amino acids long. This CDR3 reads CACHRGLHTGELFF. The CDR3 region has the DNA TGTGCCTGCCACAGGGGGCTGCACACCGGGGAGCTGTTTTTT.

The V call is TRBV10-3, the J call TRBJ2-7, with 7 bases aligning to TRBD2. Germline values: CDR1 ENHRY, CDR2 SYGVKD. This CDR3 region has 13 residues. The V gene end was trimmed by 6 bases and the J gene end by 1 base; junction bases not matched to a gene: 3. The CDR3 region is CAIRSGTSYEQYF. In DNA, the CDR3 is TGTGCCATCAGGAGCGGGACTTCCTACGAGCAGTACTTC.

The chain is built from TRBV6-1 and TRBJ1-4; TRBD1 is a possible D gene (5 bases). Germline CDR1 is MNHNS and CDR2 is SASEGT. V lost 7 bases and J lost 4, with 16 bases in between. The CDR3 contains 15 residues. CDR3 region: CASTPGTANNEKLFF. The CDR3 DNA reads TGTGCCAGCACCCCCGGGACTGCTAATAATGAAAAACTGTTTTTT.

The V and J genes are TRBV5-6 and TRBJ1-6, with D tentatively TRBD1 (6 bases). This CDR3 contains 17 residues. Germline-derived CDR1 and CDR2 are SGHDT and YYEEEE. The ends were cut back, 4 bases at V and 0 bases at J, with 14 bases in the middle. For the CDR3, the DNA is TGTGCCAGCAGCCCGACAGGCCGGAGCTCCTATAATTCACCCCTCCACTTT. Protein product: CASSPTGRSSYNSPLHF. Based on the CDR3 plus reference TRBV5-6 and TRBJ1-6, the full variable domain is DAGVTQSPTHLIKTRGQQVTLRCSPKSGHDTVSWYQQALGQGPQFIFQYYEEEERQRGNFPDRFSGHQFPNYSSELNVNALLLGDSALYLCASSPTGRSSYNSPLHFGNGTRLTVT.

The rearrangement uses TRBV6-1 and TRBJ2-2; 10 nucleotides match TRBD1. V was pared by 6 bases and J by 5 bases, with 6 bases of the junction left unmatched. The CDR3 has 15 residues. Germline V CDR1 and CDR2: MNHNS, SASEGT. DNA of the CDR3: TGTGCCAGCAGGCCCGGGACAGGGGTTACCGGGGAGCTGTTTTTT. It specifies CASRPGTGVTGELFF.

This clone showed up just once. The CDR3 here is CASSLETSSDTQYF. CDR3 DNA sequence: TGCGCCAGCAGCTTGGAGACAAGCTCAGATACGCAGTATTTT. The V and J genes are TRBV5-1 and TRBJ2-3; no clear D gene. V was clipped by 0 bases and J by 4 bases, with 9 bases between them. Germline assignment: CDR1 SGHRS and CDR2 YFSETQ. The CDR3 extends over 14 amino acids.

As DNA, the CDR3 is TGTGCCAGCTCCTACACAGGGGCTGGCGGGGACACTGAAGCTTTCTTT. Translating it yields CASSYTGAGGDTEAFF. This sequence joins TRBV18 and TRBJ1-1, with 7 nucleotides matching TRBD1. The V segment lost 6 bases and the J segment 3 bases; nucleotides outside the gene matches: 13. Per the germline V gene, CDR1 is KGHSH and CDR2 is LQKENI. The length of the CDR3 is 16 residues.

The gene calls are TRBV6-1 and TRBJ1-1, with TRBD1 as a possible D gene (5 bases). The CDR3 contains 13 residues. V was clipped by 2 bases and J by 11 bases, with 15 bases between them. Germline assignment: CDR1 MNHNS and CDR2 SASEGT. CDR3 amino acids: CASSELPGGWAFF. CDR3 sequence (DNA): TGTGCCAGCAGTGAACTACCCGGGGGATGGGCTTTCTTT.

V usage is TRBV9 and J usage is TRBJ1-4; the match to TRBD1 covers 9 bases. The CDR3 covers 14 residues. Germline CDR1 and CDR2: SGDLS and YYNGEE. With V trimmed by 4 bases and J by 6 bases, 4 bases remained unmatched. CDR3 coding DNA: TGTGCCAGCAGCCCAAGACAGGGGGATGAAAAACTGTTTTTT. This codes for CASSPRQGDEKLFF.

This chain joins TRBV5-1 and TRBJ2-5; D might be TRBD1 (6 bases). CDR1 SGHRS and CDR2 YFSETQ come from the germline V gene. There are 14 residues in the CDR3. Trimming took off 1 base at V and 4 bases at J, with 11 bases between the two ends. CDR3 in DNA: TGCGCCAGCAGCTTGACAGGGCTTGGAGAGACCCAGTACTTC. Its protein is CASSLTGLGETQYF.

The V gene is TRBV19, the J gene TRBJ1-1, with no clear D. The CDR3 extends over 13 amino acids. The germline gives CDR1 LNHDA, CDR2 SQIVND (reference sequence). V lost 5 bases and J 3 bases, leaving 10 bases between the germline ends. CDR3 coding DNA: TGTGCCAGTAGTCTGCAGCGGTACACTGAAGCTTTCTTT. Encoded protein: CASSLQRYTEAFF.

The chain recombines TRBV30 with TRBJ1-5, with 9 bases that match TRBD1. Germline V gives CDR1 GTSNPN, CDR2 SVGIG (reference sequence). The junction had 1 base not matched to a gene; V was cut back by 3 bases and J by 4 bases. The CDR3 totals 13 residues. CDR3 loop: CAWRTGGNQPQHF. The CDR3 DNA reads as TGTGCCTGGAGGACAGGGGGTAATCAGCCCCAGCATTTT. Complete variable domain (other parts from reference TRBV30 and TRBJ1-5): SQTIHQWPATLVQPVGSPLSLECTVEGTSNPNLYWYRQAAGRGLQLLFYSVGIGQISSEVPQNLSASRPQDRQFILSSKKLLLSDSGFYLCAWRTGGNQPQHFGDGTRLSIL.